This section outlines one T cell receptor beta chain sequence together with its context. The target antigen is unknown. Other DNA sequences in the same sample also yield this CDR3. Measured with immunoSEQ multiplex PCR; TCRdb has only the in-frame clones, and not every one. The sample shows more than 400,000 clones, around 90% of them seen only once. The data are from a study of Ad26.COV2.S vaccination and SARS-CoV-2 variants. Study as a whole: Enrolled in COV1001, the donor was in the Ad26.COV2.S trial arm, which received the vaccine. Intramuscular Ad26.COV2.S at 5x10^10 or 1x10^11 viral particles.

The treatment was: roughly 19 received Ad26.COV2.S at low or high dose, single or two shots; 5 received placebo; per-sample allocation not given. After the first vaccine or placebo injection, samples were drawn on day 63. Findings and caveats of the study: The breadth of spike-specific CD8+ and CD4+ T cell responses after vaccination was reportedly substantial.

The CDR3 consists of 13 residues. Trimming left V 3 bases short and J 2 bases short, with 8 bases between. Germline CDR1 is SGHAT and CDR2 is FQNNGV. The rearrangement uses TRBV11-2 and TRBJ2-7; D assignment may be TRBD1 or TRBD2 (5 bases each). This sequence was found in a person aged 18-60 years who received the Ad26.COV2.S COVID-19 vaccine or a placebo. The sequenced sample was peripheral blood, obtained in a trial of Ad26.COV2.S vaccine versus placebo. CDR3 in amino acids: CASSLGRAYEQYF. CDR3 nucleotide sequence: TGTGCCAGCAGCTTGGGACGGGCCTACGAGCAGTACTTC.